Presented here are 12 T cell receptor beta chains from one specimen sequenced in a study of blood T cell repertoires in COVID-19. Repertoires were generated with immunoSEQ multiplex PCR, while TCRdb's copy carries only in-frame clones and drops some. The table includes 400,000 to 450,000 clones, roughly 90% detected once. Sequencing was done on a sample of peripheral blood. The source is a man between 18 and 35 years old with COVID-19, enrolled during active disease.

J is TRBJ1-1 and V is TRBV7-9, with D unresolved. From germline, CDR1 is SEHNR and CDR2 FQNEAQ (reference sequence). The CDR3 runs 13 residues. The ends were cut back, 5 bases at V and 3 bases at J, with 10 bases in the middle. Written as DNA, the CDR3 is TGTGCCAGCAGCCCACCGGGGTACACTGAAGCTTTCTTT. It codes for CASSPPGYTEAFF.

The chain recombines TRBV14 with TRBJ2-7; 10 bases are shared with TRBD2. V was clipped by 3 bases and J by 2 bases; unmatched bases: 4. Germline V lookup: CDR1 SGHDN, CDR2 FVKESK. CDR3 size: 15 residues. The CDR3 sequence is CASSQRSGGAYEQYF. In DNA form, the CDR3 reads TGTGCCAGCAGCCAGAGGAGCGGGGGGGCCTACGAGCAGTACTTC.

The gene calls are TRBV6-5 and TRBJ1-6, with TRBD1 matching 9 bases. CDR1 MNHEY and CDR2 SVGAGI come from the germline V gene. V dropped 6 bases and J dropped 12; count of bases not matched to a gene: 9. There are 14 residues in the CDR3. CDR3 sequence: CASRNRDREGPLHF. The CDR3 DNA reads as TGTGCCAGCAGGAACCGGGACAGGGAGGGACCCCTCCACTTT.

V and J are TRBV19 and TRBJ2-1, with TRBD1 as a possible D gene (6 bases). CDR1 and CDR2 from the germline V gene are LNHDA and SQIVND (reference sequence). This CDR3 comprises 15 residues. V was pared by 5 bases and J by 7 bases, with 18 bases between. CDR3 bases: TGTGCCAGTAGTCGAGGGGGAGAATGGTGGAATGAGCAGTTCTTC. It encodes CASSRGGEWWNEQFF.

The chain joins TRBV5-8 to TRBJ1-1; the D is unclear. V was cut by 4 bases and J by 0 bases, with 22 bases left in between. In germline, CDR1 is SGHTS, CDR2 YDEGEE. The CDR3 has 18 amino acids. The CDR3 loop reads CASSTGPTMWSMNTEAFF. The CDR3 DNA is TGTGCCAGCAGCACCGGCCCGACAATGTGGTCCATGAACACTGAAGCTTTCTTT.

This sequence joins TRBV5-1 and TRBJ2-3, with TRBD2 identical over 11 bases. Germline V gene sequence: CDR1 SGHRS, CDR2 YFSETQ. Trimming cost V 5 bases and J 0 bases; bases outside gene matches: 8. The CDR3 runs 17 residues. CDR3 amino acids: CASRLLAGDTSTDTQYF. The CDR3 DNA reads TGCGCCAGCAGATTACTAGCGGGGGATACTAGCACAGATACGCAGTATTTT.

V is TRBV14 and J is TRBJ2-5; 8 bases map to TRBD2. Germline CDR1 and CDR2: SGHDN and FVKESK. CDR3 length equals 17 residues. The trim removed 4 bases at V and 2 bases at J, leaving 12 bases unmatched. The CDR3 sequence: CASSPQALAGRQETQYF. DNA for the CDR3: TGTGCCAGCAGCCCGCAGGCATTAGCGGGGCGACAAGAGACCCAGTACTTC.

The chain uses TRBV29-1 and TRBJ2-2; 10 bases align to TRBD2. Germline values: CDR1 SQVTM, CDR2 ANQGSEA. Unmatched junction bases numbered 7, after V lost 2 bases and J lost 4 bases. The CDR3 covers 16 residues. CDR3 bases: TGCAGCGTTGAATCGGCGCTAGCGGGAGCCACCGGGGAGCTGTTTTTT. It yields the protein CSVESALAGATGELFF.

The DNA for the CDR3 is TGCGCCAGCAGTGAGGGGACTAGGAAAAACTACGAGCAGTACTTC. Protein product: CASSEGTRKNYEQYF. The rearrangement links TRBV10-2 to TRBJ2-7; 8 bases agree with TRBD2. J gave up 3 bases and V 2 bases, and 6 bases lay outside the gene matches. The CDR3 has 15 residues. Germline lookup yields CDR1 WSHSY and CDR2 SAAADI.

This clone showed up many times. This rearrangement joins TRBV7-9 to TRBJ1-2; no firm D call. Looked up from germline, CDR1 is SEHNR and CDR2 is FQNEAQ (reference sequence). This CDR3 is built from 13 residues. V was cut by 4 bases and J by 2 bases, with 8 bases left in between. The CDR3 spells CASSSKPNYGYTF. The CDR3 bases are TGTGCCAGCAGCTCGAAGCCGAACTATGGCTACACCTTC.

CDR3 coding DNA: TGTGCCAGCAGCTCAGTAGCGGGAGGGAGCAATGAGCAGTTCTTC. Protein product: CASSSVAGGSNEQFF. The chain employs TRBV7-9 and TRBJ2-1; 11 bases are a match to TRBD2. Germline loops: CDR1 SEHNR, CDR2 FQNEAQ (reference sequence). The V gene end was trimmed by 4 bases and the J gene end by 6 bases; junction bases not matched to a gene: 5. The CDR3 length is 15 residues.

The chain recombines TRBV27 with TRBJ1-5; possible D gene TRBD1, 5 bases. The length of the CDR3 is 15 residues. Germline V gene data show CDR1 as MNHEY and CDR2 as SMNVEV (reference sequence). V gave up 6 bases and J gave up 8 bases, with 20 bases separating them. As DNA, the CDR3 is TGTGCCAGCAGCCAACTCGGCTCAGGGTGGGAGCCCCAGCATTTT. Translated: CASSQLGSGWEPQHF.